These T cell receptor beta chains were read from a single sample in a study of shared clonotypes between healthy human individuals. Assay: immunoSEQ multiplex PCR; the TCRdb copy retains only in-frame clones and omits some. The table includes 400,000 to 500,000 clones, roughly 85% detected once. Sequenced: PBMCs. The receptors come from a woman aged 40 to 55 in good health. Some clones in this sample may be carry-over from other donors' samples. Both conserved end residues are trimmed from each CDR3.

v_call cdr3_aa
TRBV19 ASSIQPGQARTRENAEAF
TRBV19 ASSRLGQDEAF
TRBV27 ASSSSLLGTNYEQY
TRBV28 ASSLPGPDQF
TRBV5-1 ASSFGQGRRTQY
TRBV14 ASSLEGRKTQY
TRBV16 ASSHFFSGIYEQY
TRBV11-3 ASSLGRNTGELF
TRBV7-3 ASSLLGTGELF
TRBV28 ASSIAGRVTGELF
TRBV20-1 SARGLNEQY
TRBV29-1 SESRDRAAYEQY
TRBV19 ASSSSTGPSYEQY
TRBV7-9 ASSKGQGLYGYT
TRBV19 ASSIGQGTAGELF
TRBV9 ASSHKPASIIPRLSDQPQH
TRBV6-6 ASSYSFGGTGELF
TRBV5-8 ASSLAGLNQPQH
TRBV29-1 SVFHRLRNEKLF
TRBV5-1 ASSLRGISSYEQY
TRBV5-1 ASSLGLADYEQY
TRBV4-3 ASSQDDRVGELF
TRBV9 ASNQRGGPVGTDTQY
TRBV15 ATSNRDRVYEQY
TRBV25-1 ASSELERTGNGYT
TRBV10-3 AISEDTGIQPQH
TRBV21-1 ASSCSGQGFHEQY
TRBV11-2 ASSLYRRQAQF
TRBV5-1 ASSPGQGGGNEKLF
TRBV2 ASSARSEETQY
TRBV5-8 ASSLGQGGTEAF
TRBV9 ASSTWDNEKLF
TRBV6-1 ASSERGQGSPEKLF
TRBV5-4 ASSPRLAGVDYEQF
TRBV18 ASSRVLAGGPESYNEQF
TRBV28 ASSSWTGGLEKLF
TRBV6-1 ASRATGPSYEQY
TRBV7-9 ASSSGTGGEETQY
TRBV11-2 ASSQGASGNTIY
TRBV14 ASSQVRGAGANVLT
TRBV13 ASSLGGVSEKLF
TRBV28 ASRVVQGGEQY
TRBV6-5 ASSHNTGELF
TRBV30 ASRRSGELF
TRBV9 ASSVGGPFYTGELF
TRBV11-2 ASSRGGNNYGYT
TRBV7-2 ASSLLTVNTEAF
TRBV6-5 ASMQLINGEKLF
TRBV5-4 ASGSRVSGNTIY
TRBV30 AWRSPGDTIYEQY
TRBV9 ASSVAGGNEQF